This T cell receptor (beta chain) is drawn from a study of long-term antiretroviral therapy in people with HIV. Germline V CDR1 and CDR2: SNHLY, FYNNEI. V gave up 4 bases and J gave up 8 bases; unmatched junction bases: 5. This CDR3 spans 13 amino acids. The assay used was immunoSEQ (version v3.0), run at survey level. Some clones are missing from TCRdb's copy, which holds only in-frame ones; the method was immunoSEQ multiplex PCR. The repertoire holds about 19,000 clones, approximately 84% seen once, with roughly 8% in the top ten. Here the sequenced sample was unsorted PBMCs, taken 0.9 years after starting antiretroviral therapy. The J gene is TRBJ1-1, the V gene TRBV2; 9 bases fit TRBD1. The clonotype comes from a man younger than 35 with HIV. In DNA form, the CDR3 reads TGTGCCAGCAGTGTTCGACAGGGGGAAGAAGCTTTCTTT. This codes for CASSVRQGEEAFF.